The 31 T cell receptor beta chains listed next were all sequenced from one sample in a study of cytomegalovirus exposure and HLA in healthy donors. With 60 Vbeta and 13 Jbeta primers, the PCR was carried out. Profiled with immunoSEQ multiplex PCR; TCRdb holds only in-frame clones, not every one. This sample has more than 95,000 clones, with 10% found just once. The sample was PBMCs. These receptors originate from a man aged 35 to 55 in good health and CMV-seropositive.

This clone came up a few times. The V gene is TRBV10-3, the J gene TRBJ2-1; 8 nucleotides match TRBD2. The ends lost 8 bases at V and 1 base at J; junction bases unmatched: 4. CDR1 and CDR2 from the germline V gene are ENHRY and SYGVKD. The CDR3 loop spans 14 amino acids. CDR3 loop: CAIGSGISYNEQFF. The CDR3, as DNA: TGTGCCATCGGTAGCGGGATTTCCTACAATGAGCAGTTCTTC.

V and J are TRBV28 and TRBJ1-2; weak D call: TRBD1 (5 bases). This CDR3 spans 14 amino acids. Germline CDR1 reads MDHEN; CDR2 reads SYDVKM. V was pared by 3 bases and J by 0 bases, with 8 bases between. The CDR3 sequence: CASSFGGANYGYTF. In DNA form, the CDR3 reads TGTGCCAGCAGTTTTGGGGGGGCTAACTATGGCTACACCTTC.

This clone was recorded a few times. J is TRBJ2-5 and V is TRBV28; D perhaps matches TRBD2 (6 bases). V lost 1 base, J lost 7 bases, and 16 bases lay in between. Per germline, CDR1 MDHEN and CDR2 SYDVKM. This CDR3 is built from 15 residues. CDR3 DNA sequence: TGTGCCAGCAGTTTATTTTTAGGGACTGAGGGGACCCAGTACTTC. Translated, it gives CASSLFLGTEGTQYF.

This clone showed up just a few times. The chain is built from TRBV9 and TRBJ2-1; 12 nucleotides match TRBD2. The CDR3 covers 14 residues. V dropped 5 bases and J dropped 7; count of bases not matched to a gene: 4. Germline lookup yields CDR1 SGDLS and CDR2 YYNGEE. The CDR3 sequence: CASSTSGRKNEQFF. CDR3 bases: TGTGCCAGCAGTACTAGCGGGAGGAAAAATGAGCAGTTCTTC.

This clone came up once. This chain joins TRBV27 and TRBJ1-6; 8 bases match TRBD1. J lost 8 bases, V lost 6 bases, and 6 bases had no gene match. The CDR3 covers 14 residues. Per germline, CDR1 MNHEY and CDR2 SMNVEV (reference sequence). CDR3 coding DNA: TGTGCCAGCAGGACGACAGGGGCGCATTCACCCCTCCACTTT. Translation: CASRTTGAHSPLHF.

This clone was counted a few times. The V gene is TRBV9, the J gene TRBJ1-2, with no clear D. Germline V gene lookup returns CDR1 SGDLS and CDR2 YYNGEE. The CDR3 spans 14 residues. Trimming removed 0 bases from V and 4 bases from J, with 10 bases in between. In DNA, the CDR3 is TGTGCCAGCAGCGTAGCAGAGGACTTCTATGGCTACACCTTC. Protein product: CASSVAEDFYGYTF.

This clone has just a few counts. The gene calls are TRBV29-1 and TRBJ2-5; D might be TRBD2 (6 bases). The germline V gene encodes CDR1 SQVTM and CDR2 ANQGSEA. Between the trimmed V and J ends, which lost 7 bases and 5 bases, there was a span of 14 bases. The CDR3 has 12 amino acids. CDR3 residues: CSATPGDETQYF. The CDR3 DNA follows: TGCAGCGCGACCCCGGGAGACGAGACCCAGTACTTC.

This clone was recorded a few times. V usage is TRBV6-1 and J usage is TRBJ1-5; D ambiguous. V dropped 5 bases and J dropped 0 bases, with 11 bases sitting between them. The CDR3 covers 15 residues. Looked up from germline, CDR1 is MNHNS and CDR2 is SASEGT. This CDR3 reads CASSHQDYSNQPQHF. The DNA for the CDR3 is TGTGCCAGCAGTCATCAGGATTATAGCAATCAGCCCCAGCATTTT.

The chain joins TRBV11-1 to TRBJ2-5, with TRBD2 matching 9 bases. V was pared by 1 base and J by 13 bases, with 7 bases of the junction left unmatched. Germline values: CDR1 SGHAT, CDR2 FQDESV (reference sequence). The CDR3 totals 13 residues. CDR3 in DNA: TGTGCCAGCAGCTTAGGGGAGCGGGAGGCCACGTACTTC. It translates to CASSLGEREATYF.

The gene calls are TRBV7-8 and TRBJ2-3; D perhaps matches TRBD1 (6 bases). Trimming stripped 5 bases from V and 8 bases from J, with 20 bases between. The V gene's germline CDR1 is SGHVS and CDR2 FQNEAQ. This CDR3 has 15 residues. The CDR3 nucleotides read TGTGCCAGCAGCGTAAACAGGGATCCTTTGGGTACGCAGTATTTT. This gives the protein CASSVNRDPLGTQYF.

The rearrangement links TRBV28 to TRBJ2-1, with 11 bases that match TRBD2. In germline, CDR1 is MDHEN, CDR2 SYDVKM. The CDR3 runs to 16 residues. The V gene end was trimmed by 5 bases and the J gene end by 10 bases; junction bases not matched to a gene: 13. CDR3 nucleotides: TGTGCCAGCAGTGTCGGCTCACTAGCGGGAGTCTGGGAGCAGTTCTTC. As protein: CASSVGSLAGVWEQFF.

This clone was observed a few times. This chain uses TRBV12-5 with TRBJ2-2; TRBD2 matches 14 bases. The CDR3 has 17 amino acids. V lost 0 bases and J lost 6; bases outside the gene matches: 3. CDR1 LGHNT and CDR2 FRNRAP come from the germline V gene. CDR3 DNA sequence: TGTGCTAGTGGTTTGGTTGGACTAGCGGGAGGACCCGGGGAGCTGTTTTTT. Translated, it gives CASGLVGLAGGPGELFF.

This clone was observed a handful of times. The chain joins TRBV27 to TRBJ2-7; D ambiguous. Germline V gene data show CDR1 as MNHEY and CDR2 as SMNVEV (reference sequence). The CDR3 loop spans 13 amino acids. V was trimmed by 2 bases and J by 1 base, leaving 6 bases between them. CDR3 loop: CASSLSQSYEQYF. The CDR3 DNA reads as TGTGCCAGCAGTTTAAGTCAGTCCTACGAGCAGTACTTC.

The rearrangement links TRBV7-9 to TRBJ2-1; tentatively, D is TRBD2 (6 bases). Germline lookup yields CDR1 SEHNR and CDR2 FQNEAQ (reference sequence). CDR3 length: 13 residues. V was shortened by 11 bases and J by 5 bases, with 16 bases between the two germline ends. The CDR3 is CAVPRESNNEQFF. In DNA, the CDR3 is TGTGCCGTACCTCGGGAGTCAAACAATGAGCAGTTCTTC.

This clone was seen a few times. The J gene is TRBJ1-5, the V gene TRBV30; D gene ambiguous. V was shortened by 2 bases and J by 3 bases, with 8 bases between the two germline ends. Germline CDR1 and CDR2: GTSNPN and SVGIG (reference sequence). CDR3 length equals 13 residues. The DNA of the CDR3 is TGTGCCTGGAGTAGAGGCTACAATCAGCCCCAGCATTTT. Protein sequence: CAWSRGYNQPQHF.

The CDR3 sequence: CASSLNPGHGYGYTF. For the CDR3, the DNA is TGTGCCAGCAGTTTAAATCCGGGACACGGGTATGGCTACACCTTC. The V call is TRBV6-6, the J call TRBJ1-2, with D perhaps TRBD1 (6 bases). Per the germline V gene, CDR1 is MNHNY and CDR2 is SVGAGI (reference sequence). V was cut by 4 bases and J by 5 bases, with 17 bases left in between. The CDR3 length is 15 residues.

This clone occurred a few times. This chain joins TRBV29-1 and TRBJ2-7, with D possibly being TRBD1 (5 bases). CDR1 and CDR2 from the germline V gene are SQVTM and ANQGSEA. The CDR3 has 12 residues. The ends were cut back, 4 bases at V and 1 base at J, with 8 bases in the middle. DNA for the CDR3: TGCAGCGTTGTTGGACAATCCTACGAGCAGTACTTC. This codes for CSVVGQSYEQYF.

The chain couples TRBV7-9 to TRBJ2-1; perhaps TRBD2 as D (5 bases). CDR1 is SEHNR, CDR2 FQNEAQ, per germline (reference sequence). This CDR3 comprises 15 residues. With 2 bases removed from V and 8 bases from J, the gap between germline ends came to 16 bases. CDR3 nucleotides: TGTGCCAGCAGCTTAAGTATCGGGATGTTCGATGAGCAGTTCTTC. It yields the protein CASSLSIGMFDEQFF.

The genes are TRBV5-1 and TRBJ2-7, with 7 bases lining up with TRBD2. The CDR3 runs 15 residues. CDR1 SGHRS and CDR2 YFSETQ come from the germline V gene. V lost 0 bases to trimming and J lost 1 base; unmatched junction nucleotides: 4. CDR3 loop: CASSLDPGGSYEQYF. CDR3 coding DNA: TGCGCCAGCAGCTTGGATCCGGGAGGATCCTACGAGCAGTACTTC.

This clone was detected a few times. The J gene is TRBJ2-5, the V gene TRBV28; D perhaps matches TRBD1 (6 bases). V was clipped by 2 bases and J by 5 bases, with 12 bases between them. Germline assignment: CDR1 MDHEN and CDR2 SYDVKM. This CDR3 is built from 14 residues. The CDR3 region is CASSLGQLGETQYF. The CDR3 nucleotides read TGTGCCAGCAGTTTAGGACAGCTCGGGGAGACCCAGTACTTC.

CDR3 sequence (DNA): TGTGCCTGGAGGGTCGACAGGGTTACTGAAGCTTTCTTT. It translates to CAWRVDRVTEAFF. V usage is TRBV30 and J usage is TRBJ1-1; 7 bases agree with TRBD1. CDR1 is GTSNPN and CDR2 is SVGIG in the germline V gene (reference sequence). The CDR3 extends over 13 amino acids. The junction had 6 bases not matched to a gene; V was cut back by 3 bases and J by 5 bases.

The rearrangement links TRBV9 to TRBJ2-7, with 7 bases lining up with TRBD1. Germline loops: CDR1 SGDLS, CDR2 YYNGEE. The CDR3 length is 15 residues. The trim removed 0 bases at V and 6 bases at J, leaving 9 bases unmatched. The CDR3 DNA reads as TGTGCCAGCAGCGTAGGACAGGGTAATTCAGGCGAGCAGTACTTC. Encoded protein: CASSVGQGNSGEQYF.

This clone was observed a handful of times. The chain employs TRBV9 and TRBJ1-1, with a possible D match to TRBD1 (6 bases). The V and J ends lost 4 bases and 4 bases respectively, with 11 bases between them. The CDR3 has 13 amino acids. Germline CDR1 and CDR2: SGDLS and YYNGEE. The CDR3 sequence: CASSSDRFTEAFF. CDR3 coding DNA: TGTGCCAGCAGCTCCGACAGGTTCACTGAAGCTTTCTTT.

This clone has only a few counts. The chain couples TRBV2 to TRBJ2-1; 10 bases are shared with TRBD2. There are 18 residues in the CDR3. Germline loops: CDR1 SNHLY, CDR2 FYNNEI. V shed 4 bases, J shed 1 base, and the junction held 10 bases outside the gene matches. For the CDR3, the DNA is TGTGCCAGCAGTGGAGGTCTAGCGGGAGTTGATTCCTACAATGAGCAGTTCTTC. Translating gives CASSGGLAGVDSYNEQFF. Complete variable domain (other parts from reference TRBV2 and TRBJ2-1): EPEVTQTPSHQVTQMGQEVILRCVPISNHLYFYWYRQILGQKVEFLVSFYNNEISEKSEIFDDQFSVERPDGSNFTLKIRSTKLEDSAMYFCASSGGLAGVDSYNEQFFGPGTRLTVL.

This clone turned up a few times. The chain is built from TRBV6-5 and TRBJ2-7, with TRBD1 matching over 8 bases. Germline CDR1 reads MNHEY; CDR2 reads SVGAGI. CDR3 length: 13 residues. V shed 6 bases, J shed 7 bases, and the junction held 8 bases outside the gene matches. As DNA, the CDR3 is TGTGCCAGCAGCCTCCAGGGGGCCGGTGAGCAGTACTTC. Translated, it gives CASSLQGAGEQYF.

The chain is built from TRBV11-2 and TRBJ2-3; TRBD1 matches at 7 bases. Germline V gene lookup returns CDR1 SGHAT and CDR2 FQNNGV. The CDR3 runs 13 residues. Trimming took 5 bases from V and 3 from J; bases not matched to a gene: 2. The CDR3 DNA is TGTGCCAGCAGCGGGGGACAGACAGATACGCAGTATTTT. Protein product: CASSGGQTDTQYF.

V is TRBV5-6 and J is TRBJ1-2; D gene ambiguous. This CDR3 is built from 13 residues. V was cut by 2 bases and J by 8 bases, with 13 bases left in between. Per the germline V gene, CDR1 is SGHDT and CDR2 is YYEEEE. The DNA of the CDR3 is TGTGCCAGCAGCTTCTTTACAAATTGGGGCTACACCTTC. Encoded protein: CASSFFTNWGYTF. Full variable domain (rest looked up from reference TRBV5-6 and TRBJ1-2): DAGVTQSPTHLIKTRGQQVTLRCSPKSGHDTVSWYQQALGQGPQFIFQYYEEEERQRGNFPDRFSGHQFPNYSSELNVNALLLGDSALYLCASSFFTNWGYTFGSGTRLTVV.

There are a few counts of this clone. The CDR3 region has the DNA TGTGCCAGCAGCTTGCAGGGGGCGCCTCACACCGGGGAGCTGTTTTTT. Amino acid sequence: CASSLQGAPHTGELFF. The genes are TRBV9 and TRBJ2-2; 8 positions agree with TRBD1. The CDR3 has 16 residues. The V and J ends lost 4 bases and 3 bases, in that order; junction bases with no gene match: 8. Looked up from germline, CDR1 is SGDLS and CDR2 is YYNGEE.

The chain is built from TRBV2 and TRBJ2-3, with a tentative D call TRBD2 (5 bases). There are 13 residues in the CDR3. In germline, CDR1 is SNHLY, CDR2 FYNNEI. V lost 8 bases to trimming and J lost 6 bases, with 15 bases between them. Here the CDR3 reads CASHWLAGDTQYF. CDR3 DNA: TGTGCCAGCCACTGGCTAGCTGGTGATACGCAGTATTTT.

This clone occurred a few times. This chain links TRBV7-3 with TRBJ2-5; a possible D gene is TRBD1 (5 bases). This CDR3 spans 15 amino acids. CDR1 SGHTA and CDR2 FQGTGA come from the germline V gene. The V and J ends lost 5 bases and 4 bases respectively, with 17 bases between them. The chain's CDR3 is CASSPRSGWGETQYF. The CDR3 nucleotides are TGTGCCAGCAGCCCTCGGTCAGGGTGGGGAGAGACCCAGTACTTC.

This clone showed up just a few times. The gene calls are TRBV13 and TRBJ1-4; D might be TRBD1 (5 bases). The CDR3 runs 14 residues. Germline CDR1 and CDR2: PRHDT and FYEKMQ (reference sequence). V was trimmed by 1 base and J by 2 bases, leaving 5 bases between them. For the CDR3, the DNA is TGTGCCAGCAGCTTAGAGGGGACTAATGAAAAACTGTTTTTT. It specifies CASSLEGTNEKLFF. Variable domain in full (rest from reference TRBV13 and TRBJ1-4): AAGVIQSPRHLIKEKRETATLKCYPIPRHDTVYWYQQGPGQDPQFLISFYEKMQSDKGSIPDRFSAQQFSDYHSELNMSSLELGDSALYFCASSLEGTNEKLFFGSGTQLSVL.